This record concerns one T cell receptor beta chain sequence. Original processing notes: Amplified reference gene primers provided the basis for estimating nucleated cell counts. Generated by immunoSEQ multiplex PCR, the TCRdb table keeps only in-frame clones and is missing some. The V and J calls and the clone size are those of that table, but D and trimming were determined from the DNA. This sample carries 120,000 to 150,000 clones, around nine tenths of them seen once, and the ten largest clones take 8.6%. The sample belongs to a study of blood T cell repertoires in COVID-19. Looking at the study overall: Samples came from the United States, Italy and Spain, spanning acute and convalescent COVID-19. In each case, the material was cDNA or gDNA derived from T cells, B-cell-depleted T cells, or PBMCs.

This CDR3 is 19 amino acids long. The germline CDR1 and CDR2 sequences are MNHEY and SMNVEV (reference sequence). Trimming cost V 4 bases and J 2 bases; bases outside gene matches: 19. Material for sequencing was peripheral blood. J is TRBJ1-2 and V is TRBV27; 7 bases map to TRBD1. The origin of this receptor is a woman aged 45-65 years with active or convalescent COVID-19. The CDR3 nucleotides read TGTGCCAGCAGTTCTCTACTTCGAGGGACAGCCCGACGAAACTATGGCTACACCTTC. Residues: CASSSLLRGTARRNYGYTF.